This TCR beta chain was identified during a study of response to subunit inactivated influenza vaccine. A single record per CDR3 protein comes from TCRdb applying MiXCR to the RT-PCR reads. The table lists about 570,000 distinct CDR3 sequences, 10% to 12% of them singletons. The J segment lost 8 bases and the V segment lost 7 bases, leaving 12 bases of the junction unmatched. CDR1 is MNHNS and CDR2 is SASEGT in the germline V gene. The CDR3 has 15 residues. This clonotype was seen more than once but under ten times. Another study also made use of these data, one on T cells expressing NK-cell markers. From that study: A 5'RACE template switching approach incorporating UMIs was used to make TCR beta cDNA. According to the study, TCR beta repertoires originated from sorted CD3+CD56+NKG2C+, CD3+CD56+NKG2C- and CD3+CD56-NKG2C+ T cells. The sequencing cohort of eight donors included seven HCMV-seropositive individuals and one seronegative individual. The CD3+CD56-NKG2C+ fraction of several donors was also led by these clonotypes.

This specimen was PBMCs from blood, taken on the day of vaccination. The rearrangement links TRBV6-1 to TRBJ2-1, with TRBD2 matching 9 bases. The TCR sequence derives from a man between 45 and 60 years old who received an inactivated influenza vaccine. The CDR3 sequence is CASTMGLAGKDEQFF. CDR3 nucleotide sequence: TGTGCCAGCACTATGGGGCTAGCGGGAAAGGATGAGCAGTTCTTC.